The clone carrying this TCR beta chain was seen repeatedly, ten times or more. CDR3 length: 14 amino acids. Per the germline V gene, CDR1 is MNHNS and CDR2 is SASEGT. V was shortened by 5 bases and J by 2 bases, with 11 bases between the two germline ends. TCRdb re-analysed the 5' RACE reads in MiXCR, keeping a single row per CDR3 protein. Of tens of thousands of distinct CDR3 sequences in the sample, about 28% were seen once. J is TRBJ2-3 and V is TRBV6-1; the D gene is possibly TRBD2 (6 bases). This TCR was sampled from a female donor with breast cancer. The sample consisted of tumor-infiltrating memory CD4+ T cells sorted from the breast tumor. The subset was: memory CD4+ T cells, CD4+CD45RO+CD25-. Here the CDR3 reads CASSTGTSTDTQYF. The CDR3 coding sequence is TGTGCCAGCAGTACCGGGACTTCCACAGATACGCAGTATTTT.